This T cell receptor (beta chain) is drawn from a study of shared clonotypes between healthy human individuals. The method was immunoSEQ multiplex PCR; TCRdb's version includes in-frame clones alone and lacks a portion of them. The sample contains approximately 1,500,000 clones, under 99% of which appear only once. The sample was naive CD4+ T cells sorted from blood. Subset meaning: CD45RA+ positively selected. The TCR was taken from a man aged 25 to 40 in good health.

CDR3 loop: CASSLRRISGANVLTF. CDR3 bases: TGTGCCAGCAGCCTCCGTCGGATCTCTGGGGCCAACGTCCTGACTTTC. The rearrangement uses TRBV11-2 and TRBJ2-6; D is uncertain. The CDR3 totals 16 residues. Germline V gene lookup returns CDR1 SGHAT and CDR2 FQNNGV. Trimming removed 5 bases at V and 0 bases at J, with 11 bases between.